This T cell receptor beta chain is from a study of CD8+CD57+ T cells in acquired aplastic anemia. About the research overall: The DNA of sorted CD4+ and CD8+ cells averaged 3.2 ug. The average read count for CD4+ cells in healthy donors was 9 million to 14 million. Study findings and constraints: Twenty-nine CD8+ CDR3 sequences were shared between patients and controls. Patients and controls had CD8+ Simpson's diversity values that were not significantly distinct.

Germline-derived CDR1 and CDR2 are DFQATT and SNEGSKA (reference sequence). Between the trimmed V and J ends, which lost 6 bases and 2 bases, there was a span of 14 bases. This CDR3 has 15 amino acids. This clonotype was detected many times. Its antigen is still unknown. Both TCR beta VDJ combination and CDR3 sequence profiling were carried out. Genomic DNA was the template for this profiling. TCRdb passed the reads through MiXCR, listing each CDR3 protein once. The sample consists of about 160,000 distinct CDR3 sequences, roughly 47% of them appearing once. Material: sorted CD4+, CD8+, or CD8+CD57+ T cells (not recorded which) from PBMCs. This chain uses TRBV20-1 with TRBJ2-6; unclear D gene. This TCR was recovered from a human donor in good health. CDR3 sequence reads: CSAEPQVAGANVLTF. CDR3 DNA: TGCAGTGCGGAGCCTCAGGTAGCTGGGGCCAACGTCCTGACTTTC.